This T cell receptor (beta chain) was documented in a study of shared clonotypes between healthy human individuals. Study-level information: The donor group consisted of a couple of women and three men, aged 18 to 49.

Concerning this clone: The antigen remains undetermined.

The study, taken as a whole, reports: Researchers sampled blood only, noting tissue repertoires likely differ. Among donors, clonotype sharing was expected to be affected by sequencing depth. Across subsets, estimated richness was generally greater for naive than for memory populations.

The method was immunoSEQ multiplex PCR; TCRdb's version includes in-frame clones alone and lacks a portion of them. Of more than 2,000,000 clones in the sample, 93% were seen once. The CDR3 totals 14 residues. CDR1 is MNHNY and CDR2 is SVGAGI in the germline V gene (reference sequence). Trimming at V came to 2 bases and at J to 4 bases, leaving 4 bases not matched to a gene. The chain carries TRBV6-6 and TRBJ2-7; 8 bases match TRBD2. This TCR was recovered from a man in his late teens or twenties in good health. Some clones in this sample may be carry-over from other donors' samples. Sequenced material: naive CD4+ T cells from PBMCs. The subset: CD45RA+ positively selected. The CDR3 DNA follows: TGTGCCAGCAGTTACCCCTCTAGCGGGTACGAGCAGTACTTC. Protein: CASSYPSSGYEQYF.